This is a list of T cell receptor beta chains from one sample in a study of cytomegalovirus exposure and HLA in healthy donors. Produced via immunoSEQ multiplex PCR; TCRdb's table is partial and in-frame only. The sample has 100,000 to 150,000 clones, approximately 80% seen once; the top ten hold 7.5% to 9.5%. The sample taken for sequencing was PBMCs. The receptors stem from a man aged 30 to 39 in good health and CMV-seropositive. The CDR3 runs from the conserved cysteine through the conserved F or W. The order of the fields is J gene, V gene, D gene, clone size, CDR3 DNA, CDR3 protein. D genes are given only for firm matches. Clone size, where shown, is once, few, many, or a class for clones that have expanded.

TRBJ2-5 | TRBV18 | TRBD2 | once | TGTGCCAGCTCAGCTAGCGGGGAAGAGACCCAGTACTTC | CASSASGEETQYF
TRBJ1-4 | TRBV6-5 | . | . | TGTGCCAGCAGTTACTCTCCTGATAGGAGAGATGAAAAACTGTTTTTT | CASSYSPDRRDEKLFF
TRBJ2-3 | TRBV10-3 | . | . | TGTGCCATCAGTGAGTCTGGGGAGGCGCAGTATTTT | CAISESGEAQYF
TRBJ2-7 | TRBV27 | . | . | TGTGCCAGCTCGGACAGCTCCTACGAGCAGTACTTC | CASSDSSYEQYF
TRBJ2-1 | TRBV10-3 | TRBD2 | . | TGTGCCATCAGTGAGGTAAAGACTAGCGGGTACAATGAGCAGTTCTTC | CAISEVKTSGYNEQFF
TRBJ1-4 | TRBV6-1 | . | once | TGTGCCAGCAGTGTCAGCGCAGGGGAAAAACTGTTTTTT | CASSVSAGEKLFF
TRBJ1-2 | TRBV9 | . | . | TGTGCCAGCAGCGTAGCGGGTGGTAGCTATGGCTACACCTTC | CASSVAGGSYGYTF
TRBJ2-1 | TRBV9 | TRBD2 | . | TGTGCCAGCAGCGTAGTAGCGGGGGGCCACAATGAGCAGTTCTTC | CASSVVAGGHNEQFF
TRBJ2-2 | TRBV4-2 | TRBD1 | . | TGTGCCAGCAGCCAAGCCGTACAGGGGGCAGGCACCGGGGAGCTGTTTTTT | CASSQAVQGAGTGELFF
TRBJ2-3 | TRBV29-1 | TRBD2 | . | TGCAGCGGGGAAGCGGGGGGCAGCACAGATACGCAGTATTTT | CSGEAGGSTDTQYF
TRBJ2-7 | TRBV4-1 | TRBD1 | . | TGCGCCAGCAGCCAAGGATCTGACAGGGGCCTTAGGTACGAGCAGTACTTC | CASSQGSDRGLRYEQYF
TRBJ1-3 | TRBV5-1 | . | . | TGCGCCAGCAGCTTGACAGACTCTGGAAACACCATATATTTT | CASSLTDSGNTIYF
TRBJ1-5 | TRBV6-1 | . | . | TGTGCCAGCAGTGAAGGGGGCTGGAGCAATCAGCCCCAGCATTTT | CASSEGGWSNQPQHF
TRBJ1-4 | TRBV18 | TRBD1 | once | TGTGCCAGCTCAGCCCGGGACAGAGTTGCAACTAATGAAAAACTGTTTTTT | CASSARDRVATNEKLFF
TRBJ2-5 | TRBV21-1 | . | . | TGTGCCAGCAGCAAGGCATGCCGGGAACTAGCGGGGGGACAAGAGACCCAGTACTTC | CASSKACRELAGGQETQYF
TRBJ1-1 | TRBV5-1 | . | . | TGCGCCAGCAGCTTGGAAGGACGGGATATGAACACTGAAGCTTTCTTT | CASSLEGRDMNTEAFF
TRBJ2-3 | TRBV10-1 | TRBD2 | . | TGCGCCAGCAGTGGATACACTAGCGGACTTGGAGATACGCAGTATTTT | CASSGYTSGLGDTQYF
TRBJ1-3 | TRBV28 | . | . | TGTGCCAGCCAATCTTGGACACCACACTCTGGAAACACCATATATTTT | CASQSWTPHSGNTIYF
TRBJ2-5 | TRBV28 | . | . | TGTGCCAGCAGTGTAGGTGGGGGGGCCAGAGAGACCCAGTACTTC | CASSVGGGARETQYF
TRBJ1-4 | TRBV2 | TRBD1 | . | TGTGCCGGCACGGGACAGGGTGGTGAAAAACTGTTTTTT | CAGTGQGGEKLFF
TRBJ1-1 | TRBV5-4 | TRBD1 | . | TGTGCCTGGGGACAGCTGAACACTGAAGCTTTCTTT | CAWGQLNTEAFF
TRBJ1-1 | TRBV10-2 | . | . | TGCGCCAGCAGTGAGAACAGTTTGAACACTGAAGCTTTCTTT | CASSENSLNTEAFF